These 5 T cell receptor beta chains came from one sample sequenced in a study of metastatic and nonmetastatic thyroid tumors. Patients had received no treatment of any kind before thyroid surgery. TCRdb re-called the PCR reads through MiXCR. Here the sample spans 55,000 to 75,000 clones, roughly 18% being singletons. The specimen was blood. All receptors derive from a female donor with papillary thyroid cancer or a benign thyroid nodule (not recorded which). Some clones in this sample may be carry-over from other donors' samples.

V and J are TRBV25-1 and TRBJ2-7; D tentatively reads TRBD1 or TRBD2 (5 bases each). The length of the CDR3 is 16 residues. V was trimmed by 2 bases and J by 5 bases, leaving 19 bases between them. Germline loops: CDR1 MGHDK, CDR2 SYGVNS. The CDR3 reads CASSEPRDQLFDEQYF. The CDR3 nucleotides read TGTGCCAGCAGTGAACCTCGGGACCAATTATTCGACGAGCAGTACTTC.

This clone appeared many times. The chain employs TRBV30 and TRBJ2-3; 8 bases are shared with TRBD2. Germline loops: CDR1 GTSNPN, CDR2 SVGIG (reference sequence). J lost 1 base, V lost 4 bases, and 7 bases had no gene match. The CDR3 extends over 15 amino acids. CDR3 amino acids: CAWTTPGLGTDTQYF. The CDR3 region has the DNA TGTGCCTGGACCACCCCGGGACTAGGCACAGATACGCAGTATTTT. The entire variable domain, with the rest obtained from reference TRBV30 and TRBJ2-3, is as follows: SQTIHQWPATLVQPVGSPLSLECTVEGTSNPNLYWYRQAAGRGLQLLFYSVGIGQISSEVPQNLSASRPQDRQFILSSKKLLLSDSGFYLCAWTTPGLGTDTQYFGPGTRLTVL.

This clone was counted ten times or more. V is TRBV6-2 or TRBV6-3 and J is TRBJ1-4, with D perhaps TRBD1 (6 bases). The CDR3 is 16 residues long. The V and J ends lost 4 bases and 5 bases respectively, with 17 bases between them. Germline-derived CDR1 and CDR2 are MNHEY and SVGEGT. CDR3 protein: CASSFGTKTGNEKLFF. CDR3 nucleotides: TGTGCCAGCAGTTTCGGGACAAAAACAGGGAATGAAAAACTGTTTTTT.

The chain has TRBV27 and TRBJ1-5; no clear D. Trimming took off 6 bases at V and 0 bases at J, with 6 bases between the two ends. The CDR3 has 13 amino acids. Germline V gene data show CDR1 as MNHEY and CDR2 as SMNVEV (reference sequence). The chain's CDR3 is CASSLHSNQPQHF. CDR3 DNA sequence: TGTGCCAGCAGCCTTCATAGCAATCAGCCCCAGCATTTT.

This clone was seen ten or more times. The chain carries TRBV6-1 and TRBJ1-1; D perhaps matches TRBD1 (6 bases). The CDR3 loop spans 16 amino acids. V lost 0 bases and J 6 bases, leaving 17 bases between the germline ends. Germline V lookup: CDR1 MNHNS, CDR2 SASEGT. The CDR3 here is CASSEAYTVRGAEAFF. The CDR3 nucleotides are TGTGCCAGCAGTGAAGCCTACACCGTTAGGGGGGCTGAAGCTTTCTTT.